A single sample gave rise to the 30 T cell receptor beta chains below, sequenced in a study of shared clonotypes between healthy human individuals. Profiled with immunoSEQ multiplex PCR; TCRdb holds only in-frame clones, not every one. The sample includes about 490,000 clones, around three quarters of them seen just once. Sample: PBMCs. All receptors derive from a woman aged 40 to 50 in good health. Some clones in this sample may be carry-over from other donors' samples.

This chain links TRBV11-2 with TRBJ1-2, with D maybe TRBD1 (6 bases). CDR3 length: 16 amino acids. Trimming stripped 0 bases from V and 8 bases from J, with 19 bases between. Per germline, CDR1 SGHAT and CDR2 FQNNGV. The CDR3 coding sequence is TGTGCCAGCAGCTTAGAGATGGGACAACTACCCCGGGGCTACACCTTC. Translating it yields CASSLEMGQLPRGYTF.

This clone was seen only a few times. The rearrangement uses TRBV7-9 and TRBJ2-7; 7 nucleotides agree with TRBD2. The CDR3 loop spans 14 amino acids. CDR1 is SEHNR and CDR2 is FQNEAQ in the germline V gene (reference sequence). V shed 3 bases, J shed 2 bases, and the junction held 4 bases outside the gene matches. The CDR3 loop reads CASSFDGTTYEQYF. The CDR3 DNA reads TGTGCCAGCAGCTTTGACGGGACTACCTACGAGCAGTACTTC.

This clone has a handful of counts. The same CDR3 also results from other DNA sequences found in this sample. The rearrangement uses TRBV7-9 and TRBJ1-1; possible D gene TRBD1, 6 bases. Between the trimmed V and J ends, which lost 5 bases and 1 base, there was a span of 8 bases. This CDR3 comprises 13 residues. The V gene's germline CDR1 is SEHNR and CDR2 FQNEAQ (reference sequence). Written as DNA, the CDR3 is TGTGCCAGCAGCCTACAGGGGAACACTGAAGCTTTCTTT. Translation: CASSLQGNTEAFF.

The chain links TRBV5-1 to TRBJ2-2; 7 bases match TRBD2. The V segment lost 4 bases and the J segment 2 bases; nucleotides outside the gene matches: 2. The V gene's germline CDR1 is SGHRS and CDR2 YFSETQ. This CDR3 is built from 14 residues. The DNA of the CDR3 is TGCGCCAGCAGCCCGGGACTAAACACCGGGGAGCTGTTTTTT. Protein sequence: CASSPGLNTGELFF.

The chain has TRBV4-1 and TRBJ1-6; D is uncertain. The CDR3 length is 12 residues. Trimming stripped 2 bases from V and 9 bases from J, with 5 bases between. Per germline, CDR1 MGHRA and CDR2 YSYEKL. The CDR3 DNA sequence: TGCGCCAGCAGCCAAAGAGGTTCACCCCTCCACTTT. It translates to CASSQRGSPLHF.

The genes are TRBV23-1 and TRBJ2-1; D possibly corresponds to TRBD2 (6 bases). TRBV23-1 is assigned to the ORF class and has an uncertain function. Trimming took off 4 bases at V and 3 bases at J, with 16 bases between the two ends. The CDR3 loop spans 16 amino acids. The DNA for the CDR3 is TGCGCCAGCAGTCCCCAAATTCTGACTAGCTACAATGAGCAGTTCTTC. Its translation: CASSPQILTSYNEQFF.

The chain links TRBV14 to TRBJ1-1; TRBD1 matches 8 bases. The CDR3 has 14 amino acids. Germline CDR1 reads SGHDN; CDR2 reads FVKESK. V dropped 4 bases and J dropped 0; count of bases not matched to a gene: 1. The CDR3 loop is CASSPTGVNTEAFF. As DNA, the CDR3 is TGTGCCAGCAGCCCGACAGGGGTGAACACTGAAGCTTTCTTT. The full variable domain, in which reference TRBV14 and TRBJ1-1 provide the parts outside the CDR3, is EAGVTQFPSHSVIEKGQTVTLRCDPISGHDNLYWYRRVMGKEIKFLLHFVKESKQDESGMPNNRFLAERTGGTYSTLKVQPAELEDSGVYFCASSPTGVNTEAFFGQGTRLTVV.

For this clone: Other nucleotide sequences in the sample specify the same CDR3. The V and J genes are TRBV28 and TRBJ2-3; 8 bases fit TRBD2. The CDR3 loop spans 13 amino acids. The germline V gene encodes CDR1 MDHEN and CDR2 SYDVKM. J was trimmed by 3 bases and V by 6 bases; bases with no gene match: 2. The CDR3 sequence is CASSGGGTDTQYF. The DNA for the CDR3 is TGTGCCAGCAGCGGGGGGGGGACAGATACGCAGTATTTT.

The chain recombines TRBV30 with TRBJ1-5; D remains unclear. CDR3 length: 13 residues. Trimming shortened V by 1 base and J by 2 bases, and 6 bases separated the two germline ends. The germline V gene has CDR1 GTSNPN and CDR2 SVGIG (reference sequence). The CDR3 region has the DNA TGTGCCTGGAGTGAGGACGGCAATCAGCCCCAGCATTTT. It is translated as CAWSEDGNQPQHF. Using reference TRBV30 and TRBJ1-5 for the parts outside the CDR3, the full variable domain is SQTIHQWPATLVQPVGSPLSLECTVEGTSNPNLYWYRQAAGRGLQLLFYSVGIGQISSEVPQNLSASRPQDRQFILSSKKLLLSDSGFYLCAWSEDGNQPQHFGDGTRLSIL.

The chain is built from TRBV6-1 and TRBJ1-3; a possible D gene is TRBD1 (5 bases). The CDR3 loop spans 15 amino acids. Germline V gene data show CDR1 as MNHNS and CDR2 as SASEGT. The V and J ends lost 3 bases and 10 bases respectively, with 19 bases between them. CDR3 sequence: CASSDAGTVSSTIYF. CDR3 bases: TGTGCCAGCAGTGACGCCGGGACCGTCTCCTCGACCATATATTTT.

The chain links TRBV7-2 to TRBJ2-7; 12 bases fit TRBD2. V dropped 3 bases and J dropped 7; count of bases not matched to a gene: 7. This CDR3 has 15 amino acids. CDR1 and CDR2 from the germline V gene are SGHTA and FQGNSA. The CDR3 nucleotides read TGTGCCAGCAGCTTTAGACTAGCGGGAGAGGGTGAGCAGTACTTC. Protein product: CASSFRLAGEGEQYF.

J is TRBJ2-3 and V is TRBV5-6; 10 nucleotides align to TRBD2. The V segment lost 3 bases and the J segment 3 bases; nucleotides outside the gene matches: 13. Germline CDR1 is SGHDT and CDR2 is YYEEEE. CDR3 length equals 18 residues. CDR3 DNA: TGTGCCAGCAGCTCTCGGCGGCTAGCGGGAGTTGGGACAGATACGCAGTATTTT. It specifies CASSSRRLAGVGTDTQYF.

The CDR3 reads CASSQLAGGPTDTQYF. The CDR3 region has the DNA TGCGCCAGCAGCCAACTAGCGGGAGGGCCCACAGATACGCAGTATTTT. The chain couples TRBV4-3 to TRBJ2-3; 12 nucleotides align to TRBD2. The trim removed 2 bases at V and 2 bases at J, leaving 2 bases unmatched. Germline-derived CDR1 and CDR2 are LGHNA and YSLEER. CDR3 length: 16 residues.

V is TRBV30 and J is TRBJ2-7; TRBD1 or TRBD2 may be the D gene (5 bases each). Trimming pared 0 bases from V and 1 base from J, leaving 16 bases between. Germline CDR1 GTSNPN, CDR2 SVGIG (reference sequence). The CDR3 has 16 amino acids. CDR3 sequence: CAWSVGVEGESYEQYF. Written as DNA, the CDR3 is TGTGCCTGGAGTGTGGGGGTAGAGGGAGAATCCTACGAGCAGTACTTC.

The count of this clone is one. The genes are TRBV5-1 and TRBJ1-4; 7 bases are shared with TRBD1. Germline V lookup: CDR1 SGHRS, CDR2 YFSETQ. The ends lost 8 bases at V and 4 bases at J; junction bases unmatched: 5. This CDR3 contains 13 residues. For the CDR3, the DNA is TGCGCCAGTACAGGGGCCGATAATGAAAAACTGTTTTTT. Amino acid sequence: CASTGADNEKLFF.

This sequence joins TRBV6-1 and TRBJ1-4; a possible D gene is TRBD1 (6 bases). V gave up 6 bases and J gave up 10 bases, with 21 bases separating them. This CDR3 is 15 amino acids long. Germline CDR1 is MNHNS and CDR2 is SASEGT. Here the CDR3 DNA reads TGTGCCAGCAGGGAGTTTGGGCAGGGGTCACGAAAACTGTTTTTT. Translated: CASREFGQGSRKLFF.

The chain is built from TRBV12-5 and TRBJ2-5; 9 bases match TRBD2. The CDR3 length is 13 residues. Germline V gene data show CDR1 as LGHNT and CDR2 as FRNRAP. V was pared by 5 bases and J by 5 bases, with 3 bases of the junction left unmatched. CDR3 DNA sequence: TGTGCTAGTGGTCCCGGGACTAGCGAGACCCAGTACTTC. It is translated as CASGPGTSETQYF.

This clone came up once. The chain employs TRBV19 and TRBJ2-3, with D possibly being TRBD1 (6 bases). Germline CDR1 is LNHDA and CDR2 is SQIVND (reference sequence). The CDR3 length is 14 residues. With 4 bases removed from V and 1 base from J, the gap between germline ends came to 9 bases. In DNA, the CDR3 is TGTGCCAGTAGTACTAGACAGGGCACAGATACGCAGTATTTT. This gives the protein CASSTRQGTDTQYF.

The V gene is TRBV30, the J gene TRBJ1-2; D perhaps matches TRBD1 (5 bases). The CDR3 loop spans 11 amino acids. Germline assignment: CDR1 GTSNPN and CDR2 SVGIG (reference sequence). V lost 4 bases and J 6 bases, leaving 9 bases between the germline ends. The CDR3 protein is CAWTPTDGYTF. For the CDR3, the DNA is TGTGCCTGGACCCCGACAGATGGCTACACCTTC.

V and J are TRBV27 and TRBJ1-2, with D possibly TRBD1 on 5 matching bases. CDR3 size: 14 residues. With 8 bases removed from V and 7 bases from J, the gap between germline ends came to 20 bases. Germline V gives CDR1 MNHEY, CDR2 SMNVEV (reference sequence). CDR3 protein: CASGLQGGTFGYTF. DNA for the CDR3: TGTGCCAGCGGCCTCCAAGGAGGGACTTTTGGCTACACCTTC.

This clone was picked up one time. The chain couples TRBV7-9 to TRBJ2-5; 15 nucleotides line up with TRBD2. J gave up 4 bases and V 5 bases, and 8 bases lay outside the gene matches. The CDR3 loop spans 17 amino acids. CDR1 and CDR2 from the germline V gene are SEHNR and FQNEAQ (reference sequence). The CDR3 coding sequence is TGTGCCAGCAGCCCCCGGACTAGCGGGAGGGAGGGAGAGACCCAGTACTTC. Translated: CASSPRTSGREGETQYF.

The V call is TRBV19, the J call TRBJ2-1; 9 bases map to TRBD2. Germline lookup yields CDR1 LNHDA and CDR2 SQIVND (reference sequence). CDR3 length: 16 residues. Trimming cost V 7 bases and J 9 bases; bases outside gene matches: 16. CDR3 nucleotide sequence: TGTGCCAGTATGGGCCCTAGAATGGCGGGAGGGGGTGAGCAGTTCTTC. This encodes CASMGPRMAGGGEQFF.

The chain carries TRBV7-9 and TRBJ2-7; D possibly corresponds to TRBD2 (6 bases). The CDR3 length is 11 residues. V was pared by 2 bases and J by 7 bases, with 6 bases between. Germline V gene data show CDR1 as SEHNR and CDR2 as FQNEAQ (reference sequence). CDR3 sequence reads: CASSLREEQYF. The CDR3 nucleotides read TGTGCCAGCAGCTTACGGGAGGAGCAGTACTTC.

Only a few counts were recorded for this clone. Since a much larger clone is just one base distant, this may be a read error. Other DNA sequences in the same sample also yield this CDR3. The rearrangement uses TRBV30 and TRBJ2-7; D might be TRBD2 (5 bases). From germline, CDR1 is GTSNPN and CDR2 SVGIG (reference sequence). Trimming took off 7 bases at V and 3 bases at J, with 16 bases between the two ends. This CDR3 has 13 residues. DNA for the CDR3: TGTGCCTTTAGAGGGAGTGCCAACTACGAGCAGTACTTC. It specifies CAFRGSANYEQYF.

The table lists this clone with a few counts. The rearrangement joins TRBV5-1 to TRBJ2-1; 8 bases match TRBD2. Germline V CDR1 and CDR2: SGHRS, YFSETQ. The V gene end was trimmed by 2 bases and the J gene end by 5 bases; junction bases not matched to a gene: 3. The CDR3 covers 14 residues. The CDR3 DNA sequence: TGCGCCAGCAGCTTTAGCGGGGATCACAATGAGCAGTTCTTC. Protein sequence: CASSFSGDHNEQFF.

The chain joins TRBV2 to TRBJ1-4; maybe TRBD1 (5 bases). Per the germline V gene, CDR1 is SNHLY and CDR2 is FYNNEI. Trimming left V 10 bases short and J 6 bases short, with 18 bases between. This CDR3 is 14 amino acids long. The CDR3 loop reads CANSRRGVDEKLFF. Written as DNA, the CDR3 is TGTGCCAACTCCCGGCGGGGGGTGGATGAAAAACTGTTTTTT.

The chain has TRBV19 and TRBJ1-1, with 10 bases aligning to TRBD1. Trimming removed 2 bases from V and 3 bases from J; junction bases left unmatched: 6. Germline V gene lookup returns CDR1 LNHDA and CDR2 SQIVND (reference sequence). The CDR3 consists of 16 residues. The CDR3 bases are TGTGCCAGTAGTATACTCCAGGGACAGGGGTACACTGAAGCTTTCTTT. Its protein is CASSILQGQGYTEAFF.

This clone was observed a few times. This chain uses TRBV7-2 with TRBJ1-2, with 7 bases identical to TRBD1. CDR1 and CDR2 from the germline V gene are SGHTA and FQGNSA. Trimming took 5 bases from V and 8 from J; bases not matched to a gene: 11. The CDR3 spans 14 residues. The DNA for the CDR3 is TGTGCCAGCAGCCCCCTCGCCCAGGGGGGGGGCTACACCTTC. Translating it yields CASSPLAQGGGYTF.

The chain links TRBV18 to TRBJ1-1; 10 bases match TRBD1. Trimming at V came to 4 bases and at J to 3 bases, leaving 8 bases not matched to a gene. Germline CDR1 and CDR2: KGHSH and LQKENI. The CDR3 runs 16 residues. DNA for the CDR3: TGTGCCAGCTCACGGGACAGGGGCCCCCGCGACACTGAAGCTTTCTTT. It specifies CASSRDRGPRDTEAFF.

The chain's CDR3 is CASSRARDGRNEKLFF. CDR3 DNA sequence: TGTGCCAGCAGCCGTGCCAGGGACGGGCGAAATGAAAAACTGTTTTTT. The V and J genes are TRBV7-9 and TRBJ1-4; tentatively, D is TRBD1 (5 bases). The CDR3 is made up of 16 amino acids. Germline CDR1 reads SEHNR; CDR2 reads FQNEAQ (reference sequence). The V and J ends lost 5 bases and 5 bases respectively, with 18 bases between them.